A selection of T cell receptor beta chains follows, all from one sample in a study of control samples from healthy donors and cancer patients. Data came from immunoSEQ multiplex PCR; TCRdb stores just in-frame clones and leaves some out. The sample records fewer than 300,000 clones, more than 65% being singletons. The sample comprised PBMCs. These receptors were obtained from a woman aged 55-70 years with lung cancer. The CDR3 runs from the conserved cysteine through the conserved F or W. Each record gives: V gene, D gene, clone size, J gene, CDR3 DNA, CDR3 protein. A D gene is named only where the DNA matches it firmly. Size is stated for part of the rows, as once, few or many counts, or as a class when the clone is expanded.

>TRBV27|TRBD1|NA|TRBJ2-2
TGTGCCAGCAGTTCATGGGGGACAGGAAAACACACCGGGGAGCTGTTTTTT
CASSSWGTGKHTGELFF
>TRBV10-2|NA|NA|TRBJ1-6
TGCGCCAGCACCAAGGGACGGGGGTCGGGTCCCCTCCACTTT
CASTKGRGSGPLHF
>TRBV5-1|NA|NA|TRBJ1-5
TGCGCCAGCAGCTTGGACTTAACTATAGGACAGCCCCAGCATTTT
CASSLDLTIGQPQHF
>TRBV10-2|TRBD2|NA|TRBJ2-1
TGCGCCAGCAGTGAGTCGTTAGCGGGAAGCTCCTACAATGAGCAGTTCTTC
CASSESLAGSSYNEQFF
>TRBV6-5|TRBD1|NA|TRBJ1-1
TGTGCCAGCAGGGAGGGACAGGCGAACACTGAAGCTTTCTTT
CASREGQANTEAFF
>TRBV11-2|NA|NA|TRBJ2-7
TGTGCCAGCAGCTTAGGGCCTCCCCCCGCCTACGAGCAGTACTTC
CASSLGPPPAYEQYF
>TRBV7-2|NA|NA|TRBJ1-2
TGTGCCAGCAGCCACTCCGGGACGGTCTATGGCTACACCTTC
CASSHSGTVYGYTF
>TRBV2|TRBD1|NA|TRBJ2-7
TGTGCCAGCAGTCTTCGGACAGGGGGCGCGTACGAGCAGTACTTC
CASSLRTGGAYEQYF
>TRBV3-1/TRBV3-2|TRBD1|NA|TRBJ1-3
TGTGCCAGCAGCCAGACAGGGGGCGGTGGAAACACCATATATTTT
CASSQTGGGGNTIYF
>TRBV5-1|TRBD2|once|TRBJ2-1
TGCGCCAGCAGCTTCGCGGGGGGGCCCTACAATGAGCAGTTCTTC
CASSFAGGPYNEQFF
>TRBV11-2|NA|NA|TRBJ2-5
TGTGCCAGCAGCTTAGATTTTTTGACCGGTAGGAAAGAGACCCAGTACTTC
CASSLDFLTGRKETQYF
>TRBV5-6|NA|once|TRBJ2-3
TGTGCCAGCAGCTCCAACCCAACAGATACGCAGTATTTT
CASSSNPTDTQYF
>TRBV5-6|TRBD1|NA|TRBJ2-3
TGTGCCAGCAGCTTGGTCCTTGGGGGACAGGGATCAGATACGCAGTATTTT
CASSLVLGGQGSDTQYF
>TRBV5-4|TRBD2|NA|TRBJ2-3
TGTGCCAGCAGCTTGAATAGCGGGAAAGATACGCAGTATTTT
CASSLNSGKDTQYF
>TRBV16|NA|NA|TRBJ2-7
TGTGCCAGCAGCCAATTCGCAGGGGGGTTCGAGCAGTACTTC
CASSQFAGGFEQYF
>TRBV28|NA|once|TRBJ2-6
TGTGCCAGCAGTTTATCTTTGGGGACTCTGGGGGCCAACGTCCTGACTTTC
CASSLSLGTLGANVLTF
>TRBV12-3/TRBV12-4|NA|NA|TRBJ1-1
TGTGCCAGCAGACCCGTGGGGGACATTGGAGCTTTCTTT
CASRPVGDIGAFF
>TRBV6-5|NA|NA|TRBJ2-7
TGTGCCAGCAGTTACTCGACCAGCGGGTCTACGAGCGAGCAGTACTTC
CASSYSTSGSTSEQYF
>TRBV10-2|NA|NA|TRBJ2-1
TGCGCCAGCAGTGAGTCGGCCGGATACAATGAGCAGTTCTTC
CASSESAGYNEQFF
>TRBV6-4|NA|NA|TRBJ2-6
TGTGCCAGCAGCCCCCAGCCCCTCTCTGGGGCCAACGTCCTGACTTTC
CASSPQPLSGANVLTF
>TRBV2|NA|NA|TRBJ2-5
TGTGCCAGCAGATCCATCACCGGGACCCAGGAGACCCAGTACTTC
CASRSITGTQETQYF
>TRBV18|TRBD1|NA|TRBJ1-1
TGTGCCAGCTCACCAGGGGGACAGGTCACTGAAGCTTTCTTT
CASSPGGQVTEAFF
>TRBV19|NA|NA|TRBJ1-1
TGTGTCAGTAGTACCCCAAACGCGCGGGGCAGAGAAGCTTTCTTT
CVSSTPNARGREAFF
>TRBV4-1|NA|NA|TRBJ1-1
TGCGCCAGCAGCCACGGAGGGTCGTACACTGAAGCTTTCTTT
CASSHGGSYTEAFF
>TRBV6-4|TRBD1|NA|TRBJ1-5
TGTGCCAGCAGTGACTGGACAGGGGTTGGCAATCAGCCCCAGCATTTT
CASSDWTGVGNQPQHF
>TRBV6-2/TRBV6-3|NA|NA|TRBJ2-3
TGTGCCAGCAGCCTTCAGGAGGTAGATACGCAGTATTTT
CASSLQEVDTQYF
>TRBV19|NA|many|TRBJ2-1
TGTGCCAGTAGCCCCCGGGACTCCGCTGGGTCCTACAATGAGCAGTTCTTC
CASSPRDSAGSYNEQFF
>TRBV10-3|NA|NA|TRBJ2-5
TGTGCCATCAGTGATTGGGGGGAGACCCAGTACTTC
CAISDWGETQYF
>TRBV27|TRBD1|NA|TRBJ1-2
TGTGCCAGCAGTCCGACAGGGAGGTTAGTTGACTATGGCTACACCTTC
CASSPTGRLVDYGYTF
>TRBV7-6|NA|NA|TRBJ1-6
TGTGCCAGCAGCCCCACCATAACAGGGAACGGGTCACCCCTCCACTTT
CASSPTITGNGSPLHF
>TRBV18|NA|NA|TRBJ1-1
TGTGCCAGCTCACCAGGGATTAGGGACGAAGCTTTCTTT
CASSPGIRDEAFF
>TRBV10-3|TRBD1|once|TRBJ2-1
TGTGCCATCAGTGAGGGGGGCGCAGGGGGTTACAATGAGCAGTTCTTC
CAISEGGAGGYNEQFF
>TRBV29-1|NA|NA|TRBJ2-7
TGCAGCTCCTGGACGGAAAGCTCCTACGAGCAGTACTTC
CSSWTESSYEQYF